This T cell receptor (beta chain) is from a study of blood T cell repertoires in COVID-19. TCRdb's table, derived via immunoSEQ multiplex PCR, lists solely in-frame clones and lacks some. The profile shows about 250,000 clones, approximately 86% of them singletons. This clone turned up a few times. From germline, CDR1 is SGHRS and CDR2 YFSETQ. This CDR3 contains 16 residues. V lost 5 bases, J lost 1 base, and 5 bases stayed unmatched. This chain joins TRBV5-1 and TRBJ2-5; 13 bases are a match to TRBD2. The sequenced sample consisted of PBMCs or T cells enriched from blood (not recorded which). This TCR was sampled from a woman in her twenties or thirties with acute COVID-19. The CDR3 here is CASRATSGGTQETQYF. The CDR3 DNA reads TGCGCCAGCAGGGCGACTAGCGGGGGGACCCAAGAGACCCAGTACTTC.